The 16 T cell receptor beta chains reported below all come from one sample, sequenced in a study of T cells in Graves' hyperthyroidism and ophthalmopathy. The TCR beta CDR3 regions underwent amplification using RNA transcripts as the source. TCR CDR3 underwent first-round RT-PCR with the HTBI primer set. MiXCR, applied by TCRdb to the multiplex PCR reads, yields one record per CDR3 protein. The sample holds a few hundred thousand distinct CDR3 sequences, just over 45% seen once. The sequenced material came from peripheral blood or thyroid tissue (not recorded which). Source of these receptors: a woman under 30 with Graves' hyperthyroidism.

Turning to this clonotype: This could be a read error, since a much larger clone is one nucleotide away. The chain uses TRBV5-5 and TRBJ1-1; D is unresolved. The CDR3 spans 13 residues. The V and J ends lost 10 bases and 3 bases respectively, with 16 bases between them. Germline V gives CDR1 SGHKS, CDR2 YYEKEE (reference sequence). The CDR3 spells CACTTRRDTEAFF. Here the CDR3 DNA reads TGTGCCTGCACCACTAGGAGGGACACTGAAGCTTTCTTT.

Ten or more counts support this clonotype. V is TRBV4-1 and J is TRBJ2-5; 9 nucleotides agree with TRBD1. The CDR3 sequence is 16 residues long. Germline trimming cut 0 bases from V and 5 bases from J; bases unmatched to any gene: 7. CDR1 is MGHRA and CDR2 is YSYEKL in the germline V gene. DNA for the CDR3: TGCGCCAGCAGCCAAGATAGGGGACAGGGATTGGAGACCCAGTACTTC. Translating it yields CASSQDRGQGLETQYF.

This clonotype was seen a handful of times. The rearrangement links TRBV6-1 to TRBJ2-7; TRBD2 matches 8 bases. CDR1 and CDR2 (germline): MNHNS, SASEGT. J was trimmed by 0 bases and V by 2 bases; bases with no gene match: 6. The CDR3 spans 16 residues. The CDR3 reads CASSEMAGGSSYEQYF. The CDR3 nucleotides read TGTGCCAGCAGTGAAATGGCGGGAGGTAGCTCCTACGAGCAGTACTTC.

This clonotype was counted many times. The rearrangement links TRBV6-1 to TRBJ2-7, with 7 nucleotides matching TRBD1. Looked up from germline, CDR1 is MNHNS and CDR2 is SASEGT. This CDR3 has 14 residues. The junction had 9 bases not matched to a gene; V was cut back by 4 bases and J by 6 bases. The CDR3 spells CASSVETGLAEQYF. The DNA of the CDR3 is TGTGCCAGCAGTGTTGAGACAGGGTTGGCCGAGCAGTACTTC.

The chain has TRBV11-2 and TRBJ2-7; D remains ambiguous. CDR1 SGHAT and CDR2 FQNNGV come from the germline V gene. CDR3 size: 15 residues. The V end was cut by 7 bases, the J end by 7 bases, with 23 bases between. CDR3: CASTLGPGTLWEQYF. CDR3 nucleotides: TGTGCCAGCACCCTGGGTCCTGGCACGTTGTGGGAGCAGTACTTC.

This clonotype came up many times. The chain recombines TRBV20-1 with TRBJ1-2, with D unclear. CDR3 size: 13 residues. CDR1 is DFQATT, CDR2 SNEGSKA, per germline (reference sequence). Deletions cut 2 bases from V and 6 bases from J, with 13 bases between. DNA of the CDR3: TGCAGTGCTAGAAGAGGAGGCAAGGATGGCTACACCTTC. Amino acids: CSARRGGKDGYTF.

This clonotype turned up a few times. The rearrangement uses TRBV11-2 and TRBJ2-2, with TRBD1 matching 7 bases. The CDR3 length is 15 residues. J was trimmed by 4 bases and V by 5 bases; bases with no gene match: 7. Germline CDR1 and CDR2: SGHAT and FQNNGV. The CDR3 nucleotides read TGTGCCAGCAGCCCCACAGGGGTCAGCACCGGGGAGCTGTTTTTT. This translates into CASSPTGVSTGELFF.

This clonotype was counted ten times or more. The V and J genes are TRBV7-2 and TRBJ1-3; D not resolved. Germline CDR1 and CDR2: SGHTA and FQGNSA. V was shortened by 2 bases and J by 0 bases, with 8 bases between the two germline ends. This CDR3 comprises 15 residues. CDR3 sequence reads: CASSLLKSSGNTIYF. The CDR3 DNA follows: TGTGCCAGCAGCTTACTAAAGAGCTCTGGAAACACCATATATTTT.

This clonotype was counted many times. The V and J genes are TRBV14 and TRBJ2-2; 12 nucleotides align to TRBD2. J was trimmed by 4 bases and V by 1 base; bases with no gene match: 4. Per the germline V gene, CDR1 is SGHDN and CDR2 is FVKESK. The CDR3 runs 17 residues. The CDR3 protein is CASSQVPSGRGTGELFF. In nucleotides, the CDR3 is TGTGCCAGCAGCCAAGTCCCTAGCGGGAGGGGCACCGGGGAGCTGTTTTTT.

As for this clonotype: The final CDR3 position lacks the conserved phenylalanine or tryptophan, pointing to a likely read error. The limits of the CDR3 on the DNA are not certain, so only TCRdb's listed CDR3 is given. The chain recombines TRBV19 with TRBJ1-5. Counting both end residues, the CDR3 totals 11 amino acids. Germline lookup yields CDR1 LNHDA and CDR2 SQIVND (reference sequence). CDR3 region: CATRGPGNLHN.

This clonotype was counted at least ten times. The chain couples TRBV7-3 to TRBJ2-7; the D call may be TRBD1 or TRBD2 (5 bases each). V lost 5 bases to trimming and J lost 4 bases, with 18 bases between them. The CDR3 loop spans 15 amino acids. Germline lookup yields CDR1 SGHTA and CDR2 FQGTGA. The CDR3 is CASSPPGTTLYEQYF. CDR3 nucleotides: TGTGCCAGCAGCCCCCCCGGGACCACACTATACGAGCAGTACTTC. The entire variable domain, with the rest obtained from reference TRBV7-3 and TRBJ2-7, is as follows: GAGVSQTPSNKVTEKGKYVELRCDPISGHTALYWYRQSLGQGPEFLIYFQGTGAADDSGLPNDRFFAVRPEGSVSTLKIQRTERGDSAVYLCASSPPGTTLYEQYFGPGTRLTVT.

This clonotype has ten or more counts. This chain joins TRBV12-5 and TRBJ1-2; 7 nucleotides line up with TRBD1. The V and J ends lost 1 base and 1 base, in that order; junction bases with no gene match: 0. There are 14 residues in the CDR3. The germline CDR1 and CDR2 sequences are LGHNT and FRNRAP. The CDR3 region has the DNA TGTGCTAGTGGTTTGGACAGGGGTAACTATGGCTACACCTTC. It specifies CASGLDRGNYGYTF.

This clonotype showed up many times. The gene calls are TRBV6-7 and TRBJ1-5, with D uncertain. TRBV6-7 is an ORF, with its function uncertain. This CDR3 spans 15 amino acids. Trimming removed 2 bases from V and 7 bases from J, with 15 bases in between. The CDR3 DNA is TGTGCCAGCAGTTACAACCCGAGTGGGAGACAGCCCCAGCATTTT. It codes for CASSYNPSGRQPQHF.

The rearrangement links TRBV12-3 or TRBV12-4 to TRBJ2-5; perhaps TRBD2 as D (5 bases). CDR3 length equals 14 residues. V was clipped by 10 bases and J by 1 base, with 16 bases between them. The CDR3 reads CANTKEGSQETQYF. Here the CDR3 DNA reads TGTGCCAACACTAAAGAGGGTTCCCAAGAGACCCAGTACTTC.

In its sample, this clonotype was seen many times. The rearrangement uses TRBV19 and TRBJ1-1; D may be TRBD1 (6 bases). The CDR3 spans 17 residues. The germline V gene encodes CDR1 LNHDA and CDR2 SQIVND (reference sequence). Trimming took off 5 bases at V and 0 bases at J, with 19 bases between the two ends. In DNA, the CDR3 is TGTGCCAGTAGTCCCCGCCGGGGGGCGGAGATGAACACTGAAGCTTTCTTT. Translating gives CASSPRRGAEMNTEAFF. The full variable domain, in which reference TRBV19 and TRBJ1-1 provide the parts outside the CDR3, is DGGITQSPKYLFRKEGQNVTLSCEQNLNHDAMYWYRQDPGQGLRLIYYSQIVNDFQKGDIAEGYSVSREKKESFPLTVTSAQKNPTAFYLCASSPRRGAEMNTEAFFGQGTRLTVV.

This clonotype was detected a few times. This sequence joins TRBV19 and TRBJ2-3, with 14 bases matching TRBD2. V shed 3 bases, J shed 6 bases, and the junction held 8 bases outside the gene matches. Germline V CDR1 and CDR2: LNHDA, SQIVND (reference sequence). The CDR3 length is 17 residues. CDR3: CASSIGTSGSPADTQYF. The CDR3 DNA is TGTGCCAGTAGTATCGGGACTAGCGGGAGCCCCGCGGATACGCAGTATTTT.